The 29 T cell receptor beta chains below were found in one sample sequenced in a study of OX40 agonist ivuxolimab in advanced cancers. Some clones are missing from TCRdb's copy, which holds only in-frame ones; the method was immunoSEQ multiplex PCR. The sample lists more than 100,000 clones, 75% to 90% occurring once. This material consisted of CD4+ or CD8+ T cells sorted from blood, taken in a trial of the OX40 agonist ivuxolimab. The source of these receptors is an adult with an advanced solid tumor such as melanoma, head and neck, liver or kidney cancer.

The chain couples TRBV6-5 to TRBJ1-6; no clear D gene. CDR1 and CDR2 from the germline V gene are MNHEY and SVGAGI. V shed 4 bases and J shed 9 bases, with 7 bases lying between them. The CDR3 consists of 12 residues. CDR3 loop: CASSFPFSPLHF. Here the CDR3 DNA reads TGTGCCAGCAGTTTCCCCTTTTCACCCCTCCACTTT.

The gene calls are TRBV4-3 and TRBJ2-7; D unresolved. The CDR3 is 14 residues long. The V gene's germline CDR1 is LGHNA and CDR2 YSLEER. With 0 bases removed from V and 2 bases from J, the gap between germline ends came to 8 bases. CDR3 nucleotide sequence: TGCGCCAGCAGCCAAGATGTGAACGCCTACGAGCAGTACTTC. As protein: CASSQDVNAYEQYF.

The rearrangement links TRBV19 to TRBJ2-5, with D perhaps matching TRBD2 (6 bases). The V end was cut by 1 base, the J end by 5 bases, with 11 bases between. The CDR3 runs to 14 residues. Germline CDR1 and CDR2: LNHDA and SQIVND (reference sequence). The CDR3 protein is CASSIGGLAETQYF. The CDR3 nucleotides are TGTGCCAGTAGTATAGGAGGCCTAGCGGAGACCCAGTACTTC.

In nucleotides, the CDR3 is TGTGCCAGCAGCTTAAGGTTGAGGACCGGGGAGCTGTTTTTT. This translates into CASSLRLRTGELFF. This chain joins TRBV7-8 and TRBJ2-2, with D unclear. This CDR3 is 14 amino acids long. V lost 2 bases and J 5 bases, leaving 9 bases between the germline ends. Germline values: CDR1 SGHVS, CDR2 FQNEAQ.

The V and J genes are TRBV11-2 and TRBJ2-7; tentatively, D is TRBD1 (5 bases). Germline lookup yields CDR1 SGHAT and CDR2 FQNNGV. Trimming pared 0 bases from V and 3 bases from J, leaving 12 bases between. The CDR3 covers 15 residues. DNA of the CDR3: TGTGCCAGCAGCTTAGATCTACAGGAGTACTACGAGCAGTACTTC. Translation: CASSLDLQEYYEQYF.

This chain joins TRBV4-1 and TRBJ1-3, with 8 bases that match TRBD1. The V gene's germline CDR1 is MGHRA and CDR2 YSYEKL. Unmatched junction bases numbered 9, after V lost 3 bases and J lost 5 bases. This CDR3 contains 16 residues. In nucleotides, the CDR3 is TGCGCCAGCAGCCAGGAGGGACAGGCAATTAGAAACACCATATATTTT. Its protein product is CASSQEGQAIRNTIYF.

This clone showed up just a few times. This chain uses TRBV18 with TRBJ2-2; D may be TRBD1 (5 bases). This CDR3 spans 15 amino acids. V lost 4 bases and J 4 bases, leaving 13 bases between the germline ends. The germline V gene has CDR1 KGHSH and CDR2 LQKENI. CDR3 nucleotides: TGTGCCAGCTCACTATTGGACACGTTCACCGGGGAGCTGTTTTTT. This encodes CASSLLDTFTGELFF.

CDR3 nucleotides: TGTGCCAGCAGCTACTACATGGGACAGGGCGATCAGCCCCAGCATTTT. Translated: CASSYYMGQGDQPQHF. The chain has TRBV7-2 and TRBJ1-5, with 9 nucleotides matching TRBD1. There are 16 residues in the CDR3. In germline, CDR1 is SGHTA, CDR2 FQGNSA. V lost 4 bases to trimming and J lost 5 bases; unmatched junction nucleotides: 9.

V gene TRBV9 combines with J gene TRBJ2-7; D possibly corresponds to TRBD1 (5 bases). Germline CDR1 is SGDLS and CDR2 is YYNGEE. The CDR3 length is 15 residues. The V and J ends lost 2 bases and 2 bases respectively, with 14 bases between them. The CDR3 DNA reads TGTGCCAGCAGCGTTTCCGTTGACAGAGCCTACGAGCAGTACTTC. This sequence encodes CASSVSVDRAYEQYF. Full variable domain (remainder filled in from reference TRBV9 and TRBJ2-7): DSGVTQTPKHLITATGQRVTLRCSPRSGDLSVYWYQQSLDQGLQFLIQYYNGEERAKGNILERFSAQQFPDLHSELNLSSLELGDSALYFCASSVSVDRAYEQYFGPGTRLTVT.

CDR3 in DNA: TGTGCCAGCAGCCGGGAGAGCTCCTACGAGCAGTACTTC. It translates to CASSRESSYEQYF. V is TRBV5-5 and J is TRBJ2-7; D possibly corresponds to TRBD2 (6 bases). The CDR3 is 13 amino acids. Trimming cost V 4 bases and J 0 bases, with 8 bases left between them. Germline loops: CDR1 SGHKS, CDR2 YYEKEE (reference sequence).

The chain employs TRBV2 and TRBJ2-4, with no clear D. The CDR3 is 13 amino acids. V lost 7 bases, J lost 0 bases, and 7 bases lay in between. Germline V gives CDR1 SNHLY, CDR2 FYNNEI. The CDR3, as DNA: TGTGCCAGCAAAGGGCTAGCCAAAAACATTCAGTACTTC. As protein: CASKGLAKNIQYF.

This chain links TRBV6-6 with TRBJ2-7; D ambiguous. V was clipped by 7 bases and J by 2 bases, with 12 bases between them. Looked up from germline, CDR1 is MNHNY and CDR2 is SVGAGI (reference sequence). The CDR3 runs to 13 residues. The chain's CDR3 is CASTKGLTYEQYF. In DNA form, the CDR3 reads TGTGCCAGCACCAAGGGATTGACCTACGAGCAGTACTTC.

This chain uses TRBV18 with TRBJ2-3, with 7 bases that match TRBD2. With 2 bases clipped from V and 5 bases from J, the junction kept 7 bases outside the gene matches. This CDR3 is 15 amino acids long. CDR1 is KGHSH and CDR2 is LQKENI in the germline V gene. DNA for the CDR3: TGTGCCAGCTCACCAAGCGCGGGGGAGGGAGATACGCAGTATTTT. Translation: CASSPSAGEGDTQYF.

About this clone: One junction end disagrees with the germline gene, perhaps due to a read error. V gene TRBV5-6 combines with J gene TRBJ2-1; 7 nucleotides match TRBD2. The CDR3 loop spans 15 amino acids. CDR1 and CDR2 from the germline V gene are SGHDT and YYEEEE. The CDR3 sequence: CVSSQRGRKEGEQFF. CDR3 DNA: TGTGTCAGCAGCCAGCGGGGCAGGAAGGAAGGTGAGCAGTTCTTC.

As DNA, the CDR3 is TGTGCCAGCAGTCCTACAAACTGGTCACCCCTCCACTTT. Protein: CASSPTNWSPLHF. V gene TRBV7-9 combines with J gene TRBJ1-6; no firm D call. The length of the CDR3 is 13 residues. The germline V gene encodes CDR1 SEHNR and CDR2 FQNEAQ (reference sequence). V lost 6 bases, J lost 10 bases, and 13 bases lay in between.

The chain combines TRBV20-1 with TRBJ2-7, with D uncertain. The CDR3 extends over 11 amino acids. Germline CDR1 and CDR2: DFQATT and SNEGSKA (reference sequence). V was pared by 3 bases and J by 3 bases, with 6 bases between. The CDR3 bases are TGCAGTGCTAGTGCTAACTACGAGCAGTACTTC. It yields the protein CSASANYEQYF.

The chain couples TRBV5-6 to TRBJ1-5; no clear D gene. CDR3 length equals 14 residues. Germline V lookup: CDR1 SGHDT, CDR2 YYEEEE. With 1 base removed from V and 6 bases from J, the gap between germline ends came to 11 bases. This CDR3 reads CASSLRHLGQPQHF. CDR3 DNA sequence: TGTGCCAGCAGCTTGAGACATCTGGGTCAGCCCCAGCATTTT.

The J gene is TRBJ1-3, the V gene TRBV7-2; the D gene is possibly TRBD1 (5 bases). The V gene lost 5 bases and the J gene lost 3 bases, with 14 bases spanning the gap. The V gene's germline CDR1 is SGHTA and CDR2 FQGNSA. The CDR3 consists of 15 residues. CDR3 nucleotides: TGTGCCAGCAGCCGAGACAGCGCCGATGGAAACACCATATATTTT. Translating it yields CASSRDSADGNTIYF.

V is TRBV6-5 and J is TRBJ1-1; D gene uncertain. With 2 bases removed from V and 0 bases from J, the gap between germline ends came to 13 bases. The CDR3 runs 16 residues. Per the germline V gene, CDR1 is MNHEY and CDR2 is SVGAGI. The CDR3 nucleotides read TGTGCCAGCAGTTACGCTTCGACTGGAATGAACACTGAAGCTTTCTTT. Translated, it gives CASSYASTGMNTEAFF.

This chain links TRBV10-3 with TRBJ2-5; TRBD2 matches 10 bases. With V trimmed by 4 bases and J by 2 bases, 7 bases remained unmatched. The germline V gene has CDR1 ENHRY and CDR2 SYGVKD. The CDR3 has 16 residues. The CDR3 DNA follows: TGTGCCATCAGTGGTGGGAGCGGGGGGGCTCAAGAGACCCAGTACTTC. This codes for CAISGGSGGAQETQYF.

The chain is built from TRBV18 and TRBJ1-6; 7 bases agree with TRBD1. Looked up from germline, CDR1 is KGHSH and CDR2 is LQKENI. V shed 6 bases and J 8 bases; nucleotides not matched to a gene: 10. The CDR3 contains 15 residues. The CDR3 DNA sequence: TGTGCCAGCTCCCTGGCTCCGGGACAGCATTCACCCCTCCACTTT. This sequence encodes CASSLAPGQHSPLHF.

The sample holds one count of this clone. This chain joins TRBV2 and TRBJ2-2, with D possibly matching TRBD1 (6 bases). The CDR3 contains 15 residues. The V gene lost 6 bases and the J gene lost 6 bases, with 17 bases spanning the gap. Germline CDR1 reads SNHLY; CDR2 reads FYNNEI. The DNA of the CDR3 is TGTGCCAGCAGAGGGATACAGGGACCGGCCGGGGAGCTGTTTTTT. Translated, it gives CASRGIQGPAGELFF.

The chain is built from TRBV15 and TRBJ1-6; a possible D gene is TRBD1 (5 bases). Per the germline V gene, CDR1 is LNHNV and CDR2 is YYDKDF (reference sequence). This CDR3 spans 15 amino acids. Trimming removed 8 bases at V and 7 bases at J, with 18 bases between. The DNA for the CDR3 is TGTGCCACCCGTAAGGTTGGGGCTCTCAATTCACCCCTCCACTTT. This gives the protein CATRKVGALNSPLHF. Variable domain in full (rest from reference TRBV15 and TRBJ1-6): DAMVIQNPRYQVTQFGKPVTLSCSQTLNHNVMYWYQQKSSQAPKLLFHYYDKDFNNEADTPDNFQSRRPNTSFCFLDIRSPGLGDTAMYLCATRKVGALNSPLHFGNGTRLTVT.

The genes are TRBV11-3 and TRBJ2-2; D tentatively fits TRBD1 or TRBD2 (6 bases each). From germline, CDR1 is SGHNT and CDR2 YENEEA. Trimming cost V 5 bases and J 7 bases, with 14 bases left between them. This CDR3 region has 14 residues. The DNA of the CDR3 is TGTGCCAGCAGCCCGGGGGCACTGCTCGGGGAGCTGTTTTTT. It specifies CASSPGALLGELFF.

This rearrangement joins TRBV9 to TRBJ2-1; no clear D. Trimming pared 4 bases from V and 5 bases from J, leaving 13 bases between. The length of the CDR3 is 14 residues. CDR1 SGDLS and CDR2 YYNGEE come from the germline V gene. CDR3 sequence: CASSPGGTHNEQFF. The DNA for the CDR3 is TGTGCCAGCAGCCCGGGCGGTACGCACAATGAGCAGTTCTTC.

The CDR3 is CASTLGTGNEQYF. The CDR3, as DNA: TGTGCCAGCACCCTCGGGACAGGGAACGAGCAGTACTTC. The chain uses TRBV2 and TRBJ2-7, with 9 nucleotides matching TRBD1. Germline CDR1 reads SNHLY; CDR2 reads FYNNEI. The CDR3 has 13 amino acids. V was pared by 7 bases and J by 5 bases, with 6 bases of the junction left unmatched.

The rearrangement joins TRBV27 to TRBJ2-3; D possibly uses TRBD1 or TRBD2 (6 bases each). CDR1 is MNHEY and CDR2 is SMNVEV in the germline V gene (reference sequence). The CDR3 extends over 17 amino acids. The ends were cut back, 2 bases at V and 2 bases at J, with 17 bases in the middle. CDR3 loop: CASSLSLTGASTDTQYF. The CDR3 bases are TGTGCCAGCAGTTTAAGTTTGACGGGGGCCTCCACAGATACGCAGTATTTT.

Concerning this clone: Other DNA sequences in this specimen translate into the identical CDR3. This chain joins TRBV7-8 and TRBJ1-4; D gene unclear. The ends were cut back, 4 bases at V and 2 bases at J, with 8 bases in the middle. The CDR3 contains 14 residues. CDR1 SGHVS and CDR2 FQNEAQ come from the germline V gene. The CDR3 bases are TGTGCCAGCAGCTACCGGGAGACTAATGAAAAACTGTTTTTT. This gives the protein CASSYRETNEKLFF.

V usage is TRBV7-2 and J usage is TRBJ2-1; the D gene is possibly TRBD1 (5 bases). Trimming cost V 5 bases and J 0 bases, with 8 bases left between them. Germline values: CDR1 SGHTA, CDR2 FQGNSA. CDR3 length equals 14 residues. In DNA, the CDR3 is TGTGCCAGCAGCCGACAGAGCTCCTACAATGAGCAGTTCTTC. It codes for CASSRQSSYNEQFF.